This TCR beta chain appears in the sequencing data of a study of blood T cell repertoires in COVID-19. V lost 6 bases and J 5 bases, leaving 16 bases between the germline ends. The CDR3 loop spans 14 amino acids. Germline values: CDR1 SNHLY, CDR2 FYNNEI. Here immunoSEQ multiplex PCR was the method, and the copy in TCRdb shows in-frame clones only, minus some. This table holds roughly 220,000 clones, 86% found once. The sequencing sample was made of peripheral blood. V and J are TRBV2 and TRBJ2-5; weak D call: TRBD2 (7 bases). This TCR was recovered from a man aged 25 to 45 who had recovered from COVID-19. The DNA for the CDR3 is TGTGCCAGCAGCCGGGGGGCCTACGGGGAGACCCAGTACTTC. It specifies CASSRGAYGETQYF. Together with reference TRBV2 and TRBJ2-5, the CDR3 gives the full variable domain: EPEVTQTPSHQVTQMGQEVILRCVPISNHLYFYWYRQILGQKVEFLVSFYNNEISEKSEIFDDQFSVERPDGSNFTLKIRSTKLEDSAMYFCASSRGAYGETQYFGPGTRLLVL.